The 16 T cell receptor beta chains listed next were all sequenced from one sample in a study of CD8 T cells in ankylosing spondylitis. MiXCR, run by TCRdb on the 5' RACE reads, gives a single entry per CDR3 protein. The data hold under 300,000 distinct CDR3 sequences, with under 20% observed a single time. Sequenced material: blood, either unsorted or a sorted T cell fraction (not recorded which). Receptors originate from a male donor with ankylosing spondylitis or in good health (not recorded which).

This clonotype came up many times. The chain joins TRBV6-6 to TRBJ2-1; D ambiguous. The CDR3 contains 13 residues. Trimming left V 0 bases short and J 4 bases short, with 4 bases between. Per germline, CDR1 MNHNY and CDR2 SVGAGI (reference sequence). CDR3 protein: CASSYSTYNEQFF. The CDR3 DNA is TGTGCCAGCAGTTACTCGACTTACAATGAGCAGTTCTTC.

This clonotype appeared many times. The chain has TRBV20-1 and TRBJ1-4; maybe TRBD1 (5 bases). V lost 0 bases and J lost 7, with 18 bases in between. CDR1 and CDR2 from the germline V gene are DFQATT and SNEGSKA (reference sequence). The CDR3 loop spans 16 amino acids. Written as DNA, the CDR3 is TGCAGTGCTAGAGAGGGTCCGGGGGAAATGGGTGAAAAACTGTTTTTT. It is translated as CSAREGPGEMGEKLFF.

This clonotype appeared a few times. This chain connects TRBV12-3 or TRBV12-4 to TRBJ1-2; no clear D. The CDR3 covers 14 residues. V dropped 6 bases and J dropped 7 bases, with 18 bases sitting between them. The CDR3 is CASSGSGNPIGYTF. CDR3 nucleotides: TGTGCCAGCAGCGGGAGCGGGAATCCAATTGGCTACACCTTC.

The chain recombines TRBV9 with TRBJ2-5, with D perhaps matching TRBD2 (5 bases). The CDR3 has 14 amino acids. Trimming removed 3 bases at V and 2 bases at J, with 11 bases between. CDR1 SGDLS and CDR2 YYNGEE come from the germline V gene. CDR3 coding DNA: TGTGCCAGCAGCGAGAGCGGATTACAAGAGACCCAGTACTTC. This encodes CASSESGLQETQYF.

This chain uses TRBV5-1 with TRBJ2-1, with D perhaps being TRBD1 or TRBD2 (6 bases each). Looked up from germline, CDR1 is SGHRS and CDR2 is YFSETQ. Trimming cost V 3 bases and J 3 bases, with 22 bases left between them. This CDR3 region has 18 residues. The CDR3 is CASSSWPPGAEDYNEQFF. CDR3 DNA sequence: TGCGCCAGCAGCTCCTGGCCTCCGGGGGCCGAGGACTACAATGAGCAGTTCTTC.

The rearrangement uses TRBV7-8 and TRBJ2-1, with 8 bases identical to TRBD2. Germline trimming cut 5 bases from V and 10 bases from J; bases unmatched to any gene: 4. CDR1 and CDR2 from the germline V gene are SGHVS and FQNEAQ. The CDR3 has 12 amino acids. The CDR3 is CASSQLAGEQFF. The CDR3 region has the DNA TGTGCCAGCAGCCAATTAGCGGGAGAGCAGTTCTTC.

This clonotype was counted only a few times. The genes are TRBV29-1 and TRBJ2-1, with D possibly being TRBD1 or TRBD2 (5 bases each). This CDR3 contains 15 residues. V lost 4 bases and J 0 bases, leaving 13 bases between the germline ends. Per the germline V gene, CDR1 is SQVTM and CDR2 is ANQGSEA. The CDR3 DNA reads TGCAGCGTTGCGCCGAGGGGCAACTCCTACAATGAGCAGTTCTTC. This codes for CSVAPRGNSYNEQFF.

The chain uses TRBV4-3 and TRBJ2-3; TRBD1 might be the D (6 bases). This CDR3 is built from 12 residues. V lost 1 base and J lost 13, with 12 bases in between. Germline V gene lookup returns CDR1 LGHNA and CDR2 YSLEER. In nucleotides, the CDR3 is TGCGCCAGCAGCCAAGGTCCAGGGGAAAAGTATTTT. Translated, it gives CASSQGPGEKYF.

This clonotype was detected a few times. The DNA for the CDR3 is TGTGCCAGCAGCTTAGCTTCCAAGAATTGGGGAACTGAAGCTTTCTTT. Its protein product is CASSLASKNWGTEAFF. V and J are TRBV7-6 and TRBJ1-1; no clear D. CDR3 length equals 16 residues. V was cut by 0 bases and J by 5 bases, with 16 bases left in between. Germline V gene sequence: CDR1 SGHVS, CDR2 FNYEAQ.

Ten or more counts support this clonotype. The CDR3: CASSTWTSGSFQETQYF. The DNA for the CDR3 is TGCGCCAGCAGCACCTGGACTAGCGGGAGTTTCCAAGAGACCCAGTACTTC. This chain connects TRBV5-1 to TRBJ2-5, with 13 bases that match TRBD2. This CDR3 has 17 amino acids. Looked up from germline, CDR1 is SGHRS and CDR2 is YFSETQ. Trimming took 4 bases from V and 1 from J; bases not matched to a gene: 7.

The sample holds many counts of this clonotype. The chain couples TRBV3-1 to TRBJ2-3; D remains unclear. Per germline, CDR1 LGHDT and CDR2 YNNKEL (reference sequence). The CDR3 contains 19 residues. With 4 bases removed from V and 2 bases from J, the gap between germline ends came to 25 bases. CDR3 nucleotide sequence: TGTGCCAGCAGCCGAACCGATACGACACAACCTTTTCTCACAGATACGCAGTATTTT. Translated: CASSRTDTTQPFLTDTQYF.

This clonotype was recorded a few times. The chain recombines TRBV2 with TRBJ2-7; maybe TRBD1 (6 bases). CDR1 is SNHLY and CDR2 is FYNNEI in the germline V gene. Trimming left V 6 bases short and J 0 bases short, with 15 bases between. The CDR3 has 15 residues. The CDR3 reads CASRRGLGGSYEQYF. The CDR3, as DNA: TGTGCCAGCAGACGGGGCCTAGGGGGCTCCTACGAGCAGTACTTC.

This clonotype was recorded a few times. The V call is TRBV18, the J call TRBJ2-4; no reliable D call. V was cut by 2 bases and J by 3 bases, with 11 bases left in between. Germline V gene data show CDR1 as KGHSH and CDR2 as LQKENI. The CDR3 consists of 15 residues. This chain's CDR3 is CASSPTDWVKNIQYF. The CDR3 bases are TGTGCCAGCTCACCAACAGATTGGGTCAAAAACATTCAGTACTTC.

The rearrangement links TRBV25-1 to TRBJ2-3; 8 bases align to TRBD2. Germline V CDR1 and CDR2: MGHDK, SYGVNS. Losses at the gene ends were 1 base for V and 5 bases for J; bases not matched to a gene: 8. This CDR3 is built from 16 residues. CDR3 coding DNA: TGTGCCAGCAGTGAATCATGGCGGGAGGCTCTAGATACGCAGTATTTT. It yields the protein CASSESWREALDTQYF.

The table lists this clonotype with a few counts. The chain has TRBV7-9 and TRBJ1-2; no reliable D call. Germline V lookup: CDR1 SEHNR, CDR2 FQNEAQ (reference sequence). CDR3 size: 14 residues. V was shortened by 7 bases and J by 5 bases, with 17 bases between the two germline ends. DNA for the CDR3: TGTGCCAGCATCAAGGGTACGGAATGGTATGGCTACACCTTC. The encoded protein is CASIKGTEWYGYTF. The whole variable domain, filled in from reference TRBV7-9 and TRBJ1-2, reads DTGVSQNPRHKITKRGQNVTFRCDPISEHNRLYWYRQTLGQGPEFLTYFQNEAQLEKSRLLSDRFSAERPKGSFSTLEIQRTEQGDSAMYLCASIKGTEWYGYTFGSGTRLTVV.

A few counts support this clonotype. The chain employs TRBV29-1 and TRBJ1-1; D unclear. Germline V gene sequence: CDR1 SQVTM, CDR2 ANQGSEA. The CDR3 consists of 10 residues. V was pared by 7 bases and J by 4 bases, with 7 bases between. The CDR3 spells CSAGGTEAFF. As DNA, the CDR3 is TGCAGCGCAGGAGGCACTGAAGCTTTCTTT.